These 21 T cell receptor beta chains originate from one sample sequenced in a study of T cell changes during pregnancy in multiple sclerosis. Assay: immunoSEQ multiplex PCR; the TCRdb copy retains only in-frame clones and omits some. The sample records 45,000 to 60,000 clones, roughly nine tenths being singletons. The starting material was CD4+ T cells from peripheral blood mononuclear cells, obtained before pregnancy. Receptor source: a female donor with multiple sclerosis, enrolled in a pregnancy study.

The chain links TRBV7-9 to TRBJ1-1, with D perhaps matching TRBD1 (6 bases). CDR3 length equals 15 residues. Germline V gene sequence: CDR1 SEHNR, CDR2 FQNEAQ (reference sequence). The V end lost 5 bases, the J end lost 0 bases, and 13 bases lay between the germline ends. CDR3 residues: CASSKQGRMNTEAFF. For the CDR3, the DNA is TGTGCCAGCAGCAAACAGGGTCGAATGAACACTGAAGCTTTCTTT. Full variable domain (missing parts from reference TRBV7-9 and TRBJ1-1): DTGVSQNPRHKITKRGQNVTFRCDPISEHNRLYWYRQTLGQGPEFLTYFQNEAQLEKSRLLSDRFSAERPKGSFSTLEIQRTEQGDSAMYLCASSKQGRMNTEAFFGQGTRLTVV.

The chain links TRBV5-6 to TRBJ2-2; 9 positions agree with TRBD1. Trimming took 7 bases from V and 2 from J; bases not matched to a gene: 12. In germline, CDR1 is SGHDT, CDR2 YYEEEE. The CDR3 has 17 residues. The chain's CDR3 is CASPPPVQGANTGELFF. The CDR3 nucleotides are TGTGCCAGCCCCCCCCCGGTACAGGGGGCAAACACCGGGGAGCTGTTTTTT.

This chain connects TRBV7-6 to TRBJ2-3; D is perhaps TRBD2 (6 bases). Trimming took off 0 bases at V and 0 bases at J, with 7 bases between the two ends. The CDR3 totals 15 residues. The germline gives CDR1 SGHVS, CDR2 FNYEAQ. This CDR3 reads CASSLAGTSTDTQYF. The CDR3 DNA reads TGTGCCAGCAGCTTAGCGGGGACTAGCACAGATACGCAGTATTTT.

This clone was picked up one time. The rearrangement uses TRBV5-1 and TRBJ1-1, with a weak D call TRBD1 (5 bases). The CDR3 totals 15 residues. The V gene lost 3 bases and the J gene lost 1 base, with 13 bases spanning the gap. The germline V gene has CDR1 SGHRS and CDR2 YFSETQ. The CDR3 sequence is CASSWSGGTNTEAFF. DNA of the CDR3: TGCGCCAGCAGCTGGTCGGGGGGGACGAACACTGAAGCTTTCTTT.

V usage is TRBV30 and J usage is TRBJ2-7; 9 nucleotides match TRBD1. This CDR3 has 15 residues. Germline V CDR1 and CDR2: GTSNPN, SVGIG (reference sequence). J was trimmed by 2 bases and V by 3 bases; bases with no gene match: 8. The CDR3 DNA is TGTGCCTGGAGCCTGGGACAGGGAAAGACCTACGAGCAGTACTTC. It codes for CAWSLGQGKTYEQYF.

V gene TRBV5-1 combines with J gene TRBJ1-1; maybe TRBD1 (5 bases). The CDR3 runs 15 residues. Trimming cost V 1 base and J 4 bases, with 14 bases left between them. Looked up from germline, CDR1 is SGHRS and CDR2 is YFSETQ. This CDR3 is CASSLSSGFSTEAFF. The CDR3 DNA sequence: TGCGCCAGCAGCTTGTCGTCAGGGTTCAGCACTGAAGCTTTCTTT.

The CDR3 DNA is TGTGCCAGCACGTCATTTTACCGAGCTAACTATGGCTACACCTTC. This sequence encodes CASTSFYRANYGYTF. This chain joins TRBV27 and TRBJ1-2; D remains ambiguous. Germline assignment: CDR1 MNHEY and CDR2 SMNVEV (reference sequence). Deletions cut 7 bases from V and 0 bases from J, with 15 bases between. The CDR3 runs 15 residues.

The CDR3 sequence: CASSEKSRGDRYF. CDR3 bases: TGTGCCAGCAGTGAGAAATCCCGGGGGGATCGGTATTTT. The chain carries TRBV28 and TRBJ1-3; D might be TRBD1 (5 bases). Germline assignment: CDR1 MDHEN and CDR2 SYDVKM. V was pared by 5 bases and J by 16 bases, with 21 bases between. The length of the CDR3 is 13 residues. Full variable domain (missing parts from reference TRBV28 and TRBJ1-3): DVKVTQSSRYLVKRTGEKVFLECVQDMDHENMFWYRQDPGLGLRLIYFSYDVKMKEKGDIPEGYSVSREKKERFSLILESASTNQTSMYLCASSEKSRGDRYFGEGSWLTVV.

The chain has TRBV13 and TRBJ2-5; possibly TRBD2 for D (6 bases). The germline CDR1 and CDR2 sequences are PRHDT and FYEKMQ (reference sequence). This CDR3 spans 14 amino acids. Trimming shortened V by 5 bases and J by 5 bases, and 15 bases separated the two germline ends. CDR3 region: CASSLGTPGETQYF. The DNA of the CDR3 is TGTGCCAGCAGCCTCGGGACTCCGGGGGAGACCCAGTACTTC. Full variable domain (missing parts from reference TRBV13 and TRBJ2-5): AAGVIQSPRHLIKEKRETATLKCYPIPRHDTVYWYQQGPGQDPQFLISFYEKMQSDKGSIPDRFSAQQFSDYHSELNMSSLELGDSALYFCASSLGTPGETQYFGPGTRLLVL.

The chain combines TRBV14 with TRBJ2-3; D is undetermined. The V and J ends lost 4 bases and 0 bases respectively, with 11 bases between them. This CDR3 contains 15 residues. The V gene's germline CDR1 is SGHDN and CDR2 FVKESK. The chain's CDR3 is CASSPFLTSTDTQYF. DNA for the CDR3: TGTGCCAGCAGCCCCTTTTTGACTAGCACAGATACGCAGTATTTT.

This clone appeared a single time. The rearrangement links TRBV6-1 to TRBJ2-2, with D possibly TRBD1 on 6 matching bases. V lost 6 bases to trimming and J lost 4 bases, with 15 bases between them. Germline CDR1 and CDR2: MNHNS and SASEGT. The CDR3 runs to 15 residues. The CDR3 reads CASRETGQSTGELFF. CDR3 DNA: TGTGCCAGCAGAGAAACGGGACAATCCACCGGGGAGCTGTTTTTT.

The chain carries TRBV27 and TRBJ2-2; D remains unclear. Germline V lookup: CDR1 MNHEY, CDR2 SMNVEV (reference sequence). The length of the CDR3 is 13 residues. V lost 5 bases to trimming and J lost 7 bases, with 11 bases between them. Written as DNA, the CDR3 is TGTGCCAGCAGTATTGCCAGAGGCGGGGAGCTGTTTTTT. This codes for CASSIARGGELFF.

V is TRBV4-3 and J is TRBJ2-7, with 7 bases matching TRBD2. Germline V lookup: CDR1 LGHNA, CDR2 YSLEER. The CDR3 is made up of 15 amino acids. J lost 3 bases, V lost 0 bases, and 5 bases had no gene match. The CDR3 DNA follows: TGCGCCAGCAGCCAAGAAGCGGGAAGGGTCTACGAGCAGTACTTC. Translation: CASSQEAGRVYEQYF.

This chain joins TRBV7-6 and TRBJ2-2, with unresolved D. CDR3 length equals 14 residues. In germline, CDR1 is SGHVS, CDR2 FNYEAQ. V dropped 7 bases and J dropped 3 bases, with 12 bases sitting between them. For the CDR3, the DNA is TGTGCCAGCACTCGCGAGATATACACCGGGGAGCTGTTTTTT. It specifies CASTREIYTGELFF. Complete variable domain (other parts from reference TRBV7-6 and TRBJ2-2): GAGVSQSPRYKVTKRGQDVALRCDPISGHVSLYWYRQALGQGPEFLTYFNYEAQQDKSGLPNDRFSAERPEGSISTLTIQRTEQRDSAMYRCASTREIYTGELFFGEGSRLTVL.

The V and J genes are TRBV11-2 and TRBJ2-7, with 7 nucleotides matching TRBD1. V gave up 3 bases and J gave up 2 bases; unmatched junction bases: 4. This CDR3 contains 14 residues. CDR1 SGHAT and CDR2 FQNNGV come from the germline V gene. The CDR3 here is CASSLSQGTYEQYF. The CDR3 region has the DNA TGTGCCAGCAGCTTGTCACAGGGGACCTACGAGCAGTACTTC. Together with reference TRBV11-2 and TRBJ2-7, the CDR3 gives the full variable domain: EAGVAQSPRYKIIEKRQSVAFWCNPISGHATLYWYQQILGQGPKLLIQFQNNGVVDDSQLPKDRFSAERLKGVDSTLKIQPAKLEDSAVYLCASSLSQGTYEQYFGPGTRLTVT.

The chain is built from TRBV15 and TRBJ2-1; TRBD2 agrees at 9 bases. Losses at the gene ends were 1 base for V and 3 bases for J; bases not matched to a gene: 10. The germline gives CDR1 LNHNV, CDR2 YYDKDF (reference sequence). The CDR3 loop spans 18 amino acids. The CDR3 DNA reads TGTGCCACCAGCAGAGCCCCCCTAGCGGGGCGGCTCTACAATGAGCAGTTCTTC. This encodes CATSRAPLAGRLYNEQFF.

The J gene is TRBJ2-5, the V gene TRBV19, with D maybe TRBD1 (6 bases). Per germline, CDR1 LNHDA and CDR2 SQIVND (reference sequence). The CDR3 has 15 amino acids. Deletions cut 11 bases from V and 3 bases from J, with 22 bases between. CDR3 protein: CACSLGTTSKETQYF. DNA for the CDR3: TGTGCCTGCTCCTTAGGGACAACAAGCAAAGAGACCCAGTACTTC.

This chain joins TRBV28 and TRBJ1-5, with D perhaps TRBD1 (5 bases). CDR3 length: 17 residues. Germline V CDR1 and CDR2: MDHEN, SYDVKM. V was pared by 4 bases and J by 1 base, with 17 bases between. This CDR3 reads CASSSFGGRSSNQPQHF. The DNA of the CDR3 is TGTGCCAGCAGTTCCTTCGGGGGGAGAAGCAGCAATCAGCCCCAGCATTTT.

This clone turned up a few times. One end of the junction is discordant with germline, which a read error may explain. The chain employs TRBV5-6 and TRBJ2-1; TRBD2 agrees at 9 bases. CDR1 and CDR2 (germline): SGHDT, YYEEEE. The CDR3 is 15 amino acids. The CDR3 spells CASSQRSVAGATRIF. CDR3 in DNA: TGTGCCAGCAGCCAAAGGTCGGTAGCGGGAGCTACCCGGATCTTC.

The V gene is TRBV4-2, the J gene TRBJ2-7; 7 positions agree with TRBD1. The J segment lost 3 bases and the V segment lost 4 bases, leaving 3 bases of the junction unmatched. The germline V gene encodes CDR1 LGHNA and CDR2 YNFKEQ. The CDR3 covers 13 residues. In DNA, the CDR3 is TGTGCCAGCAGCCCTGACAGGGACTACGAGCAGTACTTC. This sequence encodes CASSPDRDYEQYF.

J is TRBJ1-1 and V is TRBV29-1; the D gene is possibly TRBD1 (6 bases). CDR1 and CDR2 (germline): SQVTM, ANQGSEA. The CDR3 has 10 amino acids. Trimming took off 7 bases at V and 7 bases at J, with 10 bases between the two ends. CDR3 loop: CSAADSEAFF. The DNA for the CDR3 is TGCAGCGCCGCGGACAGTGAAGCTTTCTTT.